This T cell receptor beta chain appears in the sequencing data of a study of blood T cell repertoires in COVID-19. The protocol was immunoSEQ multiplex PCR, while the TCRdb copy is restricted to in-frame clones and leaves out a portion. This sample has fewer than 250,000 clones, with 80% to 95% found just once. CDR1 is SGHNT, CDR2 YYREEE, per germline (reference sequence). The CDR3 is 18 amino acids. The germline V and J ends were trimmed by 3 bases and 5 bases, with 24 bases remaining between them. The clonotype was recovered from a man aged 30 to 39 with COVID-19, enrolled during active disease. The J gene is TRBJ2-4, the V gene TRBV5-4, with a possible D match to TRBD2 (7 bases). The sample consisted of peripheral blood. As DNA, the CDR3 is TGTGCCAGCAGCTCGAGAAAGGGAGGGTTTGGGGGCGAAAACATTCAGTACTTC. Its translation: CASSSRKGGFGGENIQYF.